The text below deals with one T cell receptor (beta chain). As processed by the authors: Using reference gene primer amplification, nucleated cell counts were estimated. Sequencing used immunoSEQ multiplex PCR; TCRdb keeps in-frame clones, though not all of them. The DNA gave D and trimming, while V, J and clone size come from that table. The table shows fewer than 150,000 clones, with 85% to 90% occurring only once. The data belong to a study of blood T cell repertoires in COVID-19. Germline values: CDR1 SGHDN, CDR2 FVKESK. The CDR3 covers 15 residues. Trimming cost V 9 bases and J 0 bases, with 12 bases left between them.

Sequencing used peripheral blood. This TCR came from an elderly woman with acute or convalescent COVID-19. The chain carries TRBV14 and TRBJ1-6; D is ambiguous. CDR3 residues: CASSSTSSYNSPLHF. The CDR3, as DNA: TGTGCCAGTTCCTCCACGAGCTCCTATAATTCACCCCTCCACTTT.